A selection of T cell receptor beta chains follows, all from one sample in a study of T cell responses to AZD1222 COVID-19 vaccine. TCRdb keeps only in-frame clones here, not all; method: immunoSEQ multiplex PCR. The repertoire consists of roughly 160,000 clones, with about 93% occurring once and the leading ten covering around 0.66%. Specimen: peripheral blood, collected on day 0 of AZD1222 vaccination. The receptors were gathered from an adult in good health. CDR3s include the opening cysteine and the closing phenylalanine or tryptophan. A D gene is named only where the DNA matches it firmly. Clone size is given for some rows only: seen once, a few or many times, or a class if the clone is expanded.

j_gene: TRBJ2-1
d_gene: .
abundance: .
v_gene: TRBV6-1
CDR3nt: TGTGCCAGCAGTGAAGAGACGGACGGCTGGGGCAATGAGCAGTTCTTC
CDR3aa: CASSEETDGWGNEQFF

j_gene: TRBJ1-2
d_gene: TRBD1
abundance: .
v_gene: TRBV15
CDR3nt: TGTGCCACCAGCAGAACCAGGGGGTCCTATGGCTACACCTTC
CDR3aa: CATSRTRGSYGYTF

j_gene: TRBJ2-1
d_gene: .
abundance: .
v_gene: TRBV7-2
CDR3nt: TGTGCCAGCACAAGTCGACTCGGAGCTTGGGTGAATGAGCAGTTCTTC
CDR3aa: CASTSRLGAWVNEQFF

j_gene: TRBJ2-7
d_gene: .
abundance: once
v_gene: TRBV10-1
CDR3nt: TGCGCCAGCAGTGAGTCAGGAGGGAAGGGGCGCCAGTACTTC
CDR3aa: CASSESGGKGRQYF

j_gene: TRBJ1-1
d_gene: .
abundance: .
v_gene: TRBV12-3/TRBV12-4
CDR3nt: TGTGCCAGCACCCCTGGGAGGAACACTGAAGCTTTCTTT
CDR3aa: CASTPGRNTEAFF

j_gene: TRBJ2-1
d_gene: TRBD2
abundance: .
v_gene: TRBV20-1
CDR3nt: TGCAGTGCTAGTTCGCTAGCGGGAATCGGTTACAATGAGCAGTTCTTC
CDR3aa: CSASSLAGIGYNEQFF

j_gene: TRBJ1-1
d_gene: .
abundance: .
v_gene: TRBV28
CDR3nt: TGTGCCAGCAGGCGGGGCTTTTCCACTGAAGCTTTCTTT
CDR3aa: CASRRGFSTEAFF

j_gene: TRBJ2-1
d_gene: .
abundance: .
v_gene: TRBV19
CDR3nt: TGTGCCAGTAGTATAGATATGGAGGGGGCCTACAATGAGCAGTTCTTC
CDR3aa: CASSIDMEGAYNEQFF

j_gene: TRBJ1-1
d_gene: .
abundance: once
v_gene: TRBV28
CDR3nt: TGTGCCAGCACCATCCCCGGCGCCCGCACTGAAGCTTTCTTT
CDR3aa: CASTIPGARTEAFF

j_gene: TRBJ1-6
d_gene: .
abundance: .
v_gene: TRBV20-1
CDR3nt: TGCAGTGCTCGGGTCTCCCTGACCCTCCACTTT
CDR3aa: CSARVSLTLHF

j_gene: TRBJ2-1
d_gene: .
abundance: .
v_gene: TRBV5-1
CDR3nt: TGCGCCAGCAGCTTGGGGCAGCAGGGGAATGAGCAGTTCTTC
CDR3aa: CASSLGQQGNEQFF

j_gene: TRBJ1-1
d_gene: .
abundance: .
v_gene: TRBV27
CDR3nt: TGTGCCAGCAGTTTATACCCTTCAATGTGGAATCTTAACACTGAAGCTTTCTTT
CDR3aa: CASSLYPSMWNLNTEAFF

j_gene: TRBJ2-2
d_gene: .
abundance: .
v_gene: TRBV5-6
CDR3nt: TGTGCCAGCAGCTTGGGGCCAACGAACACCGGGGAGCTGTTTTTT
CDR3aa: CASSLGPTNTGELFF

j_gene: TRBJ2-7
d_gene: .
abundance: .
v_gene: TRBV4-1
CDR3nt: TGCGCCAGCAGCCAAGATACGTACGAGCAGTACTTC
CDR3aa: CASSQDTYEQYF

j_gene: TRBJ1-2
d_gene: .
abundance: .
v_gene: TRBV6-5
CDR3nt: TGTGCCAGCAGTTACTCGACACGGGGGGCCGGGGGCTACACCTTC
CDR3aa: CASSYSTRGAGGYTF

j_gene: TRBJ2-7
d_gene: .
abundance: .
v_gene: TRBV28
CDR3nt: TGTGCCAGCAGTTTCGGGGGTGAGCAGTACTTC
CDR3aa: CASSFGGEQYF

j_gene: TRBJ2-1
d_gene: .
abundance: .
v_gene: TRBV9
CDR3nt: TGTGCCAGCGGGGCAGTCCAGTTCTTC
CDR3aa: CASGAVQFF

j_gene: TRBJ1-3
d_gene: TRBD1
abundance: .
v_gene: TRBV15
CDR3nt: TGTGCCACCAGCAGCATGGGACAGCTCCCGGGGACCATATATTTT
CDR3aa: CATSSMGQLPGTIYF

j_gene: TRBJ1-1
d_gene: .
abundance: .
v_gene: TRBV3-1/TRBV3-2
CDR3nt: TGTGCCAGCAGCCTAAGGACGGGCCAGCAAGCTTTCTTT
CDR3aa: CASSLRTGQQAFF

j_gene: TRBJ1-1
d_gene: .
abundance: .
v_gene: TRBV20-1
CDR3nt: TGCAGTGCTCCGAGGAACACTGAAGCTTTCTTT
CDR3aa: CSAPRNTEAFF

j_gene: TRBJ2-7
d_gene: TRBD2
abundance: .
v_gene: TRBV4-1
CDR3nt: TGCGCCAGCAGCCGCCGACTAGCGGGGGTTTACGAGCAGTACTTC
CDR3aa: CASSRRLAGVYEQYF

j_gene: TRBJ2-7
d_gene: TRBD2
abundance: .
v_gene: TRBV2
CDR3nt: TGTGCCAGCAGTTCAACTAGCGGGAGGGCCTACGAGCAGTACTTC
CDR3aa: CASSSTSGRAYEQYF

j_gene: TRBJ1-6
d_gene: .
abundance: .
v_gene: TRBV12-3/TRBV12-4
CDR3nt: TGTGCCAGCAGACCTCACCAGGGTTCACCCCTCCACTTT
CDR3aa: CASRPHQGSPLHF

j_gene: TRBJ1-5
d_gene: .
abundance: .
v_gene: TRBV15
CDR3nt: TGTGCCACCAGCACTTGGAACCCGACCTCTAGCAATCAGCCCCAGCATTTT
CDR3aa: CATSTWNPTSSNQPQHF

j_gene: TRBJ2-1
d_gene: .
abundance: once
v_gene: TRBV19
CDR3nt: TGTGCCAGTAGTGGATCAACGGGAAATGAGCAGTTCTTC
CDR3aa: CASSGSTGNEQFF

j_gene: TRBJ2-7
d_gene: .
abundance: .
v_gene: TRBV7-2
CDR3nt: TGTGCCAGCAGAACCGGGACTCTCGGCTACGAGCAGTACTTC
CDR3aa: CASRTGTLGYEQYF

j_gene: TRBJ1-1
d_gene: .
abundance: .
v_gene: TRBV4-2
CDR3nt: TGTGCCAGCAGCCAAGATCAGGACAGCCTTGAAGCTTTCTTT
CDR3aa: CASSQDQDSLEAFF

j_gene: TRBJ2-1
d_gene: TRBD2
abundance: once
v_gene: TRBV27
CDR3nt: TGTGCCAGCAGCCGCACTAGGACTAGCGGGAGGGACAATGAGCAGTTCTTC
CDR3aa: CASSRTRTSGRDNEQFF

j_gene: TRBJ1-1
d_gene: .
abundance: .
v_gene: TRBV14
CDR3nt: TGTGCCAGCAGCCAATCGACGGTGGGGAACACTGAAGCTTTCTTT
CDR3aa: CASSQSTVGNTEAFF

j_gene: TRBJ2-2
d_gene: .
abundance: .
v_gene: TRBV11-2
CDR3nt: TGTGCCAGCAGCGTTGTCGGGGAGCTGTTTTTT
CDR3aa: CASSVVGELFF

j_gene: TRBJ1-2
d_gene: .
abundance: once
v_gene: TRBV7-2
CDR3nt: TGTGCCAGCAGCCCTCGGACCGTATACTATGGCTACACCTTC
CDR3aa: CASSPRTVYYGYTF

j_gene: TRBJ1-5
d_gene: TRBD1
abundance: once
v_gene: TRBV10-1
CDR3nt: TGCGCCAGCAGTGAGGGGACAGGGTCCGATGGCAATCAGCCCCAGCATTTT
CDR3aa: CASSEGTGSDGNQPQHF

j_gene: TRBJ1-6
d_gene: .
abundance: .
v_gene: TRBV30
CDR3nt: TGTGCCTGGAGTGGGCGGGGTTCCTATAATTCACCCCTCCACTTT
CDR3aa: CAWSGRGSYNSPLHF

j_gene: TRBJ2-5
d_gene: TRBD2
abundance: .
v_gene: TRBV5-8
CDR3nt: TGTGCCAGCAGCCTGCCGGGACTAGCGGAGACCCAGTACTTC
CDR3aa: CASSLPGLAETQYF

j_gene: TRBJ1-6
d_gene: TRBD1
abundance: once
v_gene: TRBV27
CDR3nt: TGTGCCAGCGGCCAGGGGGAGAATTCACCCCTCCACTTT
CDR3aa: CASGQGENSPLHF

j_gene: TRBJ2-2
d_gene: TRBD1
abundance: .
v_gene: TRBV29-1
CDR3nt: TGCAGCGTCGGGACAGGGAACACCGGGGAGCTGTTTTTT
CDR3aa: CSVGTGNTGELFF

j_gene: TRBJ1-1
d_gene: .
abundance: .
v_gene: TRBV4-1
CDR3nt: TGCGCCAGCAGCCCACCTTGGGCACGGACTGAAGCTTTCTTT
CDR3aa: CASSPPWARTEAFF

j_gene: TRBJ2-7
d_gene: .
abundance: .
v_gene: TRBV28
CDR3nt: TGTGCCAGCAGTACCGGGGCCACCTACGAGCAGTACTTC
CDR3aa: CASSTGATYEQYF

j_gene: TRBJ1-6
d_gene: TRBD1
abundance: .
v_gene: TRBV5-1
CDR3nt: TGCGCCAGCAGCTTGACAGGGGGAGAATCACCCCTCCACTTT
CDR3aa: CASSLTGGESPLHF

j_gene: TRBJ2-7
d_gene: .
abundance: few
v_gene: TRBV28
CDR3nt: TGTGCCACGCGCCGGACCTCTAGCAACGAGCAGTACTTC
CDR3aa: CATRRTSSNEQYF

j_gene: TRBJ2-5
d_gene: TRBD1
abundance: .
v_gene: TRBV27
CDR3nt: TGTGCCAGCAGTCCTAGGATAGGGGGCGGTGGTCGGGGAGAGACCCAGTACTTC
CDR3aa: CASSPRIGGGGRGETQYF

j_gene: TRBJ2-1
d_gene: TRBD2
abundance: .
v_gene: TRBV7-6
CDR3nt: TGTGCCAGCAGCCCCCTCCCCCCCCAGCGGGACTACAATGAGCAGTTCTTC
CDR3aa: CASSPLPPQRDYNEQFF

j_gene: TRBJ2-3
d_gene: .
abundance: .
v_gene: TRBV14
CDR3nt: TGTGCCAGCAGCCAGCTAGGTGGACGGAAAGGGGATACGCAGTATTTT
CDR3aa: CASSQLGGRKGDTQYF

j_gene: TRBJ2-7
d_gene: TRBD2
abundance: .
v_gene: TRBV4-1
CDR3nt: TGCGCCAGCAGCCAACGGCTAGCGGGAGCTCACGAGCAGTACTTC
CDR3aa: CASSQRLAGAHEQYF

j_gene: TRBJ1-2
d_gene: .
abundance: once
v_gene: TRBV27
CDR3nt: TGTGCCAGCAGTAATGGGGGGGGCGCGGGCTATGGCTACACCTTC
CDR3aa: CASSNGGGAGYGYTF

j_gene: TRBJ1-1
d_gene: .
abundance: once
v_gene: TRBV2
CDR3nt: TGTGCCAGCAGTTCCCAGGGGATCGGAACTGAAGCTTTCTTT
CDR3aa: CASSSQGIGTEAFF

j_gene: TRBJ2-7
d_gene: TRBD1
abundance: .
v_gene: TRBV27
CDR3nt: TGTGCCAGCAGTCCTTCTCGGGACAGGAACGAGCAGTACTTC
CDR3aa: CASSPSRDRNEQYF